This T cell receptor beta chain was captured in a study of blood T cell repertoires in COVID-19 (TCRdb year 2020). Broadly, across the study: Collaborator samples came from the United States, Italy and Spain and covered acute and convalescent phases of COVID-19. The material from the prospective study consisted of cDNA or gDNA derived from T cells, B-cell-depleted T cells, or PBMCs. The dataset comprised deeply sampled blood TCRbeta repertoires from subjects exposed to, actively infected with, or recovered from COVID-19. The repertoires were released in a freely available public database meant as a resource for research on the immune response to SARS-CoV-2. Samples came from the ongoing ImmuneRACE study (first 160 participants) plus 1,254 subjects from 6 global collaborators. Nearly every sample came with metadata listing a de-identified subject ID, COVID-19 status, age in years and sex. Where available, HLA class I and class II types were obtained from metadata supplied by the sample provider rather than from assay-based typing. Paper-wide results and their limitations: How much clinical and demographic metadata was included differed by source and by participant, and the metadata was provided uncurated.

TCRbeta CDR3 regions were amplified from genomic DNA by means of the immunoSEQ Assay, a bias-controlled multiplex PCR. As for the authors' bioinformatics: Nucleated cell counts per sample were estimated from amplification of reference gene primers within the assay. Sequence reads were collapsed and filtered to measure the absolute abundance of every unique TCRbeta CDR3 rearrangement. For each sample, productive Simpson clonality was calculated as the square root of Simpson's diversity index across productive rearrangements. TCRdb's version of the immuneACCESS table is confined to in-frame rearrangements and falls short of the full clone set. An unresolved V gene accounts for under half of the shortfall where checked; the remainder is of unknown origin. The D gene and trimming were derived from the DNA, and the V and J assignments and clone size from that table. For this sample the table gives roughly 110,000 clones, of which about nine tenths were detected only once. The ten largest make up 1% to 1.5% of the sample.

V is pruned by 2 bases and J by 8 bases, leaving 4 bases of the junction without a gene match. Per the germline V gene, MNHEY is the CDR1 and SVGAGI is the CDR2. There are 15 amino acids in the CDR3, from cysteine to phenylalanine inclusive. The read is trimmed to its CDR3 DNA, 45 bases read in frame from base 1. On this clone: Its antigen has not been determined. Per-base qualities were not stored, and no clone one base away is much larger.

The collaborating institutions used their own protocols to collect whole blood in K2EDTA tubes. For TCRbeta analysis, collaborators shipped samples in one of three forms: frozen whole blood, isolated PBMCs, or DNA extracted from either of those sample types. This TCR was sampled from a woman in her 30s with acute or convalescent COVID-19. The material sequenced was peripheral blood. The rearranged chain carries TRBV6-5 and TRBJ1-6, with 9 junctional bases fitting TRBD1. The sequenced DNA is TGTGCCAGCAGTTACGGGGACAGGGATGATTCACCCCTCCACTTT. This yields the protein CASSYGDRDDSPLHF.